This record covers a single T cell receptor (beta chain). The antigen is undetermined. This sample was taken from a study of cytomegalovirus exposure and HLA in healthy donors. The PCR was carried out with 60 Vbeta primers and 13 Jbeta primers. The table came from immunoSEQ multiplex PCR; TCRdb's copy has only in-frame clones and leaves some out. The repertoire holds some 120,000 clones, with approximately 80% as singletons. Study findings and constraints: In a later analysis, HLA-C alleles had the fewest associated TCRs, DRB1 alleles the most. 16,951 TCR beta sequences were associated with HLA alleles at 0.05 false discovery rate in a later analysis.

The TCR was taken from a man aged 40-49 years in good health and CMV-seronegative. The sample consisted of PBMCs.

Here the CDR3 reads CASSSGVGANVLTF. In DNA form, the CDR3 reads TGTGCCAGCAGCTCGGGGGTTGGGGCCAACGTCCTGACTTTC. This rearrangement joins TRBV7-3 to TRBJ2-6; possible D gene TRBD2, 6 bases. V was shortened by 4 bases and J by 3 bases, with 7 bases between the two germline ends. CDR1 is SGHTA and CDR2 is FQGTGA in the germline V gene. The CDR3 covers 14 residues.